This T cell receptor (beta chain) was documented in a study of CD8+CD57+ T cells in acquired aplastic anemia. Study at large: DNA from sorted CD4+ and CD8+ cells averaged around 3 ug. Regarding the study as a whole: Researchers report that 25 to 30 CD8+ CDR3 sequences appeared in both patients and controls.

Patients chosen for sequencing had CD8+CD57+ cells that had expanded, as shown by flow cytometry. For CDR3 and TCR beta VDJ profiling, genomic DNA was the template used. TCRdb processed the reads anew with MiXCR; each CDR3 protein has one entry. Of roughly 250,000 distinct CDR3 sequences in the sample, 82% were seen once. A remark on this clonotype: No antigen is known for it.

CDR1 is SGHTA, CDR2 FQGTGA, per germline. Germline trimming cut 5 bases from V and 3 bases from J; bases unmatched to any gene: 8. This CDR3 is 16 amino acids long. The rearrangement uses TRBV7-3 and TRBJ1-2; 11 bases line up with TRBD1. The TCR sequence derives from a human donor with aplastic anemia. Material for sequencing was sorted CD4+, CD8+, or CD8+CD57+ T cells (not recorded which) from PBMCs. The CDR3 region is CASSPWTGGADYGYTF. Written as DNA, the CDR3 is TGTGCCAGCAGCCCCTGGACAGGGGGCGCCGACTATGGCTACACCTTC.